This T cell receptor beta chain stems from a study of metastatic and nonmetastatic thyroid tumors. Across the whole study: For malignant and benign thyroid patients, tumor or nodule tissue and blood were the sources whose repertoires were compared. Study-wide findings and caveats: It was reported that TCR beta diversity was significantly higher in malignant thyroid tumors than benign nodules, in blood and tumor.

Per the authors' pipeline: Clinicopathological groups supplied CDR3 differences that were used to build a distant-metastasis classifier for papillary thyroid cancer. TCRdb re-clonotyped the PCR reads through MiXCR. Here the V and J calls rest on TCRdb's processing, not on the authors' analysis. This repertoire shows tens of thousands of clones, more than 15% found once; its top ten account for 2.5% to 3%. Each patient went into thyroid surgery without having received any treatment. This clone has only one observation. What it recognizes is unknown. Mismatch with germline at one junction end may stem from a read error. CDR3 length: 20 residues.

Source material: adjacent normal tissue. The rearrangement links TRBV12-3 or TRBV12-4 to TRBJ2-4; 8 positions agree with TRBD1. This TCR derives from a male donor with papillary thyroid cancer or a benign thyroid nodule (not recorded which). Some clones in this sample may be carry-over from other donors' samples. CDR3 protein: CASSCWPGQEMARAKNIQYF. As DNA, the CDR3 is TGTGCCAGCAGTTGTTGGCCGGGACAGGAAATGGCGAGAGCCAAAAACATCCAGTACTTC.